A selection of T cell receptor beta chains follows, all from one sample in a study of T cell clones after liver transplantation. Here immunoSEQ multiplex PCR was the method, and the copy in TCRdb shows in-frame clones only, minus some. The sample records roughly 72,000 clones, around 80% being singletons. Sequencing was performed on CD4+ T cells from blood, taken 48 to 50 months after liver transplant. The receptors were gathered from a human patient who received a liver transplant. Some T cells may arise from the graft donor. The CDR3 runs from the conserved cysteine through the conserved F or W. The order of the fields is D gene, V gene, clone size, J gene, CDR3 protein, CDR3 DNA. A D gene is named only where the DNA matches it firmly. Expanded clones are given a class, and other clones once, few, many or no size at all.

d_call: .
v_call: TRBV6-5
clone_size: .
j_call: TRBJ1-1
cdr3_aa: CASIRNTEAFF
cdr3_nt: TGTGCCAGCATACGGAACACTGAAGCTTTCTTT

d_call: .
v_call: TRBV7-9
clone_size: .
j_call: TRBJ2-2
cdr3_aa: CAGSGLGELFF
cdr3_nt: TGTGCCGGGTCGGGTCTCGGGGAGCTGTTTTTT

d_call: TRBD2
v_call: TRBV5-1
clone_size: .
j_call: TRBJ2-2
cdr3_aa: CASSSRTSGRDTTGELFF
cdr3_nt: TGCGCCAGCAGCTCCCGGACTAGCGGGAGGGACACAACCGGGGAGCTGTTTTTT

d_call: TRBD2
v_call: TRBV7-2
clone_size: few
j_call: TRBJ2-7
cdr3_aa: CASSSPGLAGGYEQYF
cdr3_nt: TGTGCCAGCAGCAGCCCTGGACTAGCGGGAGGCTACGAGCAGTACTTC

d_call: .
v_call: TRBV12-5
clone_size: .
j_call: TRBJ2-5
cdr3_aa: CASGTKRSGGETQYF
cdr3_nt: TGTGCTAGTGGCACCAAAAGGAGTGGGGGGGAGACCCAGTACTTC

d_call: TRBD1
v_call: TRBV6-6
clone_size: .
j_call: TRBJ1-1
cdr3_aa: CASSYSPGTGGGEAFF
cdr3_nt: TGTGCCAGCAGTTACAGCCCCGGGACAGGGGGCGGTGAAGCTTTCTTT

d_call: .
v_call: TRBV4-3
clone_size: .
j_call: TRBJ2-2
cdr3_aa: CASSQDWMNTGELFF
cdr3_nt: TGCGCCAGCAGCCAAGATTGGATGAACACCGGGGAGCTGTTTTTT

d_call: .
v_call: TRBV2
clone_size: .
j_call: TRBJ1-6
cdr3_aa: CASSDGNQGGGSPLHF
cdr3_nt: TGTGCCAGCAGTGACGGAAATCAGGGAGGAGGGTCACCCCTCCACTTT

d_call: .
v_call: TRBV7-8
clone_size: few
j_call: TRBJ2-7
cdr3_aa: CASSLAVDEQYF
cdr3_nt: TGTGCCAGCAGCTTAGCGGTCGACGAGCAGTACTTC

d_call: .
v_call: TRBV7-2
clone_size: .
j_call: TRBJ2-1
cdr3_aa: CASSLDWGAEQFF
cdr3_nt: TGTGCCAGCAGCTTAGATTGGGGGGCGGAGCAGTTCTTC

d_call: .
v_call: TRBV5-1
clone_size: .
j_call: TRBJ2-4
cdr3_aa: CASSLEVSGAKNIQYF
cdr3_nt: TGCGCCAGCAGCTTGGAAGTGAGCGGGGCCAAAAACATTCAGTACTTC

d_call: TRBD2
v_call: TRBV25-1
clone_size: .
j_call: TRBJ2-1
cdr3_aa: CASLGSLAGGPEQFF
cdr3_nt: TGTGCCAGCTTAGGGTCCCTAGCGGGGGGGCCTGAGCAGTTCTTC

d_call: .
v_call: TRBV6-5
clone_size: few
j_call: TRBJ2-1
cdr3_aa: CASTGDHYNEQFF
cdr3_nt: TGTGCCAGCACGGGGGACCACTACAATGAGCAGTTCTTC

d_call: .
v_call: TRBV27
clone_size: .
j_call: TRBJ2-7
cdr3_aa: CASSLSPRQGHEQYF
cdr3_nt: TGTGCCAGCAGTTTATCTCCCCGGCAGGGCCACGAGCAGTACTTC

d_call: .
v_call: TRBV6-6
clone_size: .
j_call: TRBJ1-2
cdr3_aa: CASSYSAQGGYGYTF
cdr3_nt: TGTGCCAGCAGTTACTCGGCTCAGGGTGGCTATGGCTACACCTTC

d_call: TRBD1
v_call: TRBV7-3
clone_size: once
j_call: TRBJ2-5
cdr3_aa: CASSQAGGHQETQYF
cdr3_nt: TGTGCCAGCAGCCAGGCAGGGGGTCACCAAGAGACCCAGTACTTC

d_call: TRBD2
v_call: TRBV2
clone_size: .
j_call: TRBJ2-5
cdr3_aa: CASRAGGEQETQYF
cdr3_nt: TGTGCCAGCCGGGCGGGGGGGGAACAAGAGACCCAGTACTTC

d_call: TRBD2
v_call: TRBV29-1
clone_size: .
j_call: TRBJ2-3
cdr3_aa: CSVVGLAGGRGGTDTQYF
cdr3_nt: TGCAGCGTTGTGGGACTAGCGGGAGGGAGGGGAGGCACAGATACGCAGTATTTT

d_call: .
v_call: TRBV6-6
clone_size: .
j_call: TRBJ1-2
cdr3_aa: CASSHQTRLNYGYTF
cdr3_nt: TGTGCCAGCAGTCACCAGACACGACTTAACTATGGCTACACCTTC

d_call: .
v_call: TRBV19
clone_size: .
j_call: TRBJ1-2
cdr3_aa: CASSIDASRANYGYTF
cdr3_nt: TGTGCCAGTAGTATAGATGCCTCCAGGGCCAACTATGGCTACACCTTC

d_call: TRBD2
v_call: TRBV19
clone_size: few
j_call: TRBJ2-1
cdr3_aa: CASSPGLAEQFF
cdr3_nt: TGTGCCAGTAGTCCAGGACTAGCTGAGCAGTTCTTC

d_call: .
v_call: TRBV21-1
clone_size: .
j_call: TRBJ2-5
cdr3_aa: CASSDRTQETQYF
cdr3_nt: TGTGCCAGCAGCGATAGAACCCAAGAGACCCAGTACTTC

d_call: .
v_call: TRBV5-1
clone_size: once
j_call: TRBJ2-3
cdr3_aa: CASSSGQLVDTQYF
cdr3_nt: TGCGCCAGCAGCTCTGGACAGTTGGTAGATACGCAGTATTTT

d_call: .
v_call: TRBV2
clone_size: .
j_call: TRBJ1-6
cdr3_aa: CASSQNSPLHF
cdr3_nt: TGTGCCAGCAGCCAAAATTCACCCCTCCACTTT

d_call: TRBD1
v_call: TRBV27
clone_size: .
j_call: TRBJ2-3
cdr3_aa: CASSTWTGIEDTQYF
cdr3_nt: TGTGCCAGCAGTACCTGGACAGGGATTGAGGATACGCAGTATTTT